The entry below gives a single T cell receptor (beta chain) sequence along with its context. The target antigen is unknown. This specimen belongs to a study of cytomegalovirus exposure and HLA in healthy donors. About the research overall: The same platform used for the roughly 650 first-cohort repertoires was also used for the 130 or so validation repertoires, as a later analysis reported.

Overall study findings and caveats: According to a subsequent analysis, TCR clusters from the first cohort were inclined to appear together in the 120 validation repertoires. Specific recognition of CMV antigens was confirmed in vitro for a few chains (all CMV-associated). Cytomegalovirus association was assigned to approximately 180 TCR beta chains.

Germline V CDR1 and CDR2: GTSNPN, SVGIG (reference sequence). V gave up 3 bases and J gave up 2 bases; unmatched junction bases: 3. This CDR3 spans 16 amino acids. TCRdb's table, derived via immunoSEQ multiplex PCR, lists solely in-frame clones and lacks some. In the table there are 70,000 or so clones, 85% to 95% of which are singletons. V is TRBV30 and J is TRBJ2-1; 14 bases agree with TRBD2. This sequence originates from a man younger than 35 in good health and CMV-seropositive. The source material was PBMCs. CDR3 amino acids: CAWRGLAGDPYNEQFF. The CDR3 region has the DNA TGTGCCTGGAGGGGACTAGCGGGAGATCCCTACAATGAGCAGTTCTTC.